The T cell receptor (beta chain) described here comes from a study of cytomegalovirus exposure and HLA in healthy donors. Findings and limits, study-wide: Most TCR sequences showed up rarely, but some public TCRs showed up in many donors. The analysis excluded some indistinguishable V segments, including TRBV6-2 and TRBV6-3.

The count of this clone is one. Antigen unknown. Vbeta (60) and Jbeta (13) primers were used in the PCR. Repertoires were generated with immunoSEQ multiplex PCR, while TCRdb's copy carries only in-frame clones and drops some. The sample lists 100,000 or so clones; under 80% were seen once. The germline gives CDR1 SGHVS, CDR2 FQNEAQ. With 4 bases clipped from V and 6 bases from J, the junction kept 9 bases outside the gene matches. The CDR3 length is 16 residues. The material sequenced was PBMCs. V usage is TRBV7-8 and J usage is TRBJ1-1, with 12 bases aligning to TRBD1. This sequence was found in a woman aged 40 to 49 in good health and CMV-seropositive. CDR3 DNA: TGTGCCAGCAGCTCTGTGGGACAGGGGGCCGGCGCTGAAGCTTTCTTT. Amino acids: CASSSVGQGAGAEAFF.